The source of this TCR beta chain is a study of T cells in Graves' hyperthyroidism and ophthalmopathy. RNA transcripts gave rise to amplified TCR beta CDR3 regions. The HTBI set primed first-round TCR CDR3 RT-PCR. One entry per CDR3 protein, called by TCRdb with MiXCR from the multiplex PCR reads. The profile shows fewer than 450,000 distinct CDR3 sequences, roughly a sixth of them singletons. The study, taken as a whole, reports: Most thyroid clonotypes expanded above 0.001 appeared in blood too.

Aged 18 to 65, the patients had hyperthyroidism that was newly diagnosed and had lasted under 2 months. Preceding any ophthalmopathy symptoms, the blood sample dates from first hyperthyroidism diagnosis. Extraction of PBMCs used roughly 10 ml of fresh peripheral blood. The CDR3 runs to 13 residues. The V and J ends lost 3 bases and 3 bases respectively, with 8 bases between them. This clonotype was found many times. Its matching antigen is unknown. The sequenced sample was blood. This receptor was obtained from a woman between 25 and 40 years old with Graves' hyperthyroidism that later progressed to Graves' ophthalmopathy. The chain is built from TRBV12-3 or TRBV12-4 and TRBJ2-5; unclear D gene. CDR3 in DNA: TGTGCCAGCAGTTTCTCGGCGGAAGAGACCCAGTACTTC. It is translated as CASSFSAEETQYF.